This TCR beta chain stems from a study of T cell responses to AZD1222 COVID-19 vaccine. In the study overall: Pooled together were second doses at about 4 or about 12 weeks. Overall study findings and caveats: White British ancestry dominated among donors, who included more females, and clonal diversity was possibly underestimated.

The CDR3 runs 15 residues. J lost 2 bases, V lost 2 bases, and 3 bases had no gene match. Germline lookup yields CDR1 LGHDT and CDR2 YNNKEL (reference sequence). Method: immunoSEQ multiplex PCR; TCRdb's copy keeps in-frame clones and lacks some. The top ten clones hold just under 6.5% of a sample with some 130,000 clones, around 90% of them seen once. Concerning this clone: Its antigen remains unidentified.

The sequencing here drew on peripheral blood, taken on day 0 of AZD1222 vaccination. The gene calls are TRBV3-1 (or the pseudogene TRBV3-2) and TRBJ2-5; 9 nucleotides agree with TRBD2. This clonotype originated in an adult in good health. The CDR3 region is CASSQLAGQQETQYF. The CDR3 DNA reads TGTGCCAGCAGCCAACTAGCGGGGCAACAAGAGACCCAGTACTTC.